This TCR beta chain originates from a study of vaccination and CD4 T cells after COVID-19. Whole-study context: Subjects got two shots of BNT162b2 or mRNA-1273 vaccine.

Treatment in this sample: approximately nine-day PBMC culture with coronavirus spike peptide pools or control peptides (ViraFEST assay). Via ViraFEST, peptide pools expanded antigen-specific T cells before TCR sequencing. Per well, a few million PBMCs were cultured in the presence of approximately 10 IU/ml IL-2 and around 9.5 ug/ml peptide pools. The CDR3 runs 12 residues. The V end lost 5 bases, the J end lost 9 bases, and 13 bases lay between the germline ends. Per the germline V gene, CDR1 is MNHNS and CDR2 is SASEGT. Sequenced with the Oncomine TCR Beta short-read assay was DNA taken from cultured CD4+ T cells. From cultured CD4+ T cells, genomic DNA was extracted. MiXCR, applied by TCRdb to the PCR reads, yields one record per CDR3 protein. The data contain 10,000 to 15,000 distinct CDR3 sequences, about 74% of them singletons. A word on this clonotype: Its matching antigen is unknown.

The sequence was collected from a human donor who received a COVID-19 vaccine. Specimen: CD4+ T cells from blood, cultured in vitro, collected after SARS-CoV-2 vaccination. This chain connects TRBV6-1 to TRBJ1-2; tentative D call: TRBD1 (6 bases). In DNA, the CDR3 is TGTGCCAGCAGTCCAGACAGGCATAGCTACACCTTC. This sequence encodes CASSPDRHSYTF.